The 2 T cell receptor beta chains below come from one sample, sequenced in a study of PD-1 blockade in classical Hodgkin lymphoma. The time point is: cycle 4 day 1 (C4D1), after about 6 weeks of nivolumab. Each patient experienced a relapse that followed autologous stem cell transplantation, and brentuximab vedotin exposure varied. Researchers used magnetic negative selection to pull out pure CD4+ T cells from thawed PBMCs. Assay used: immunoSEQ multiplex PCR; TCRdb lists only in-frame clones, some missing. In the table there are approximately 20,000 clones, over 80% of which are singletons. The specimen comprised CD4+ T cells from blood, sampled before the fourth cycle of nivolumab. These receptors originate from a human donor with classical Hodgkin lymphoma.

This clone was found a few times. The chain uses TRBV6-6 and TRBJ2-7, with D unresolved. The germline V gene has CDR1 MNHNY and CDR2 SVGAGI (reference sequence). Trimming cost V 6 bases and J 2 bases, with 8 bases left between them. The CDR3 has 12 residues. The DNA of the CDR3 is TGTGCCAGCAGATCGACGGCCTACGAGCAGTACTTC. Protein: CASRSTAYEQYF.

CDR3 residues: CASSFEGGGDEQFF. DNA of the CDR3: TGTGCCAGTAGTTTTGAGGGGGGGGGAGATGAGCAGTTCTTC. The chain is built from TRBV19 and TRBJ2-1, with D possibly matching TRBD2 (7 bases). Germline V CDR1 and CDR2: LNHDA, SQIVND (reference sequence). This CDR3 region has 14 residues. Trimming shortened V by 5 bases and J by 8 bases, and 16 bases separated the two germline ends.